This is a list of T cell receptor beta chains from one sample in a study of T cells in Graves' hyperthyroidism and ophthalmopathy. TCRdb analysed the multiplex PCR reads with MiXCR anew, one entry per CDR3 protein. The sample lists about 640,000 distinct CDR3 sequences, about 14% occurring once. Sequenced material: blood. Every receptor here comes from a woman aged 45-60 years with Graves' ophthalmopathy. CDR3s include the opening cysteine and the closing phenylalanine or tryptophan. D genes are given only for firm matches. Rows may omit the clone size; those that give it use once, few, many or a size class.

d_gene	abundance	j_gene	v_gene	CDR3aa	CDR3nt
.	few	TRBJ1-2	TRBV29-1	CSVEARLSYGYTF	TGCAGCGTTGAAGCGAGACTGAGCTATGGCTACACCTTC
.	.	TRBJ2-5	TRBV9	CASSVAGANQETQYF	TGTGCCAGCAGCGTGGCCGGGGCGAACCAAGAGACCCAGTACTTC
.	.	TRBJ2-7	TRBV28	CASSMGLTGRKYEQYF	TGTGCCAGCAGTATGGGCCTGACAGGGAGGAAGTACGAGCAGTACTTC
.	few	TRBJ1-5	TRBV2	CASSDRDSNQPQHF	TGTGCCAGCAGTGACCGGGATAGCAATCAGCCCCAGCATTTT
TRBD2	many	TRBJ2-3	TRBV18	CASSPGTSGISDTQYF	TGTGCCAGCTCACCGGGGACTAGCGGGATCTCAGATACGCAGTATTTT
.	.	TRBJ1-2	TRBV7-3	CASSLGGTYGYTF	TGTGCCAGCAGCTTAGGGGGTACCTATGGCTACACCTTC
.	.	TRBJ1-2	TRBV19	CASSVDRYYGYTF	TGTGCCAGTAGTGTGGACAGATACTATGGCTACACCTTC
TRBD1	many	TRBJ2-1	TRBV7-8	CASSLRGQGASNEQFF	TGTGCCAGCAGCTTACGGGGACAGGGGGCGAGCAATGAGCAGTTCTTC
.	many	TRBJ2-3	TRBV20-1	CSAQEQVAASTDTQYF	TGCAGTGCCCAGGAACAAGTAGCGGCTAGCACAGATACGCAGTATTTT
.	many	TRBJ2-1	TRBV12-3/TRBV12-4	CASSSSDSYNEQFF	TGTGCCAGCAGTTCTAGCGACTCCTACAATGAGCAGTTCTTC
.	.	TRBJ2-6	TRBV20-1	CSARTGLSAGANVLTF	TGCAGTGCTAGAACAGGGTTGTCGGCCGGGGCCAACGTCCTGACTTTC
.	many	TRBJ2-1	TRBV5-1	CASSTLPLANEQFF	TGCGCCAGCAGCACCCTCCCACTAGCCAATGAGCAGTTCTTC
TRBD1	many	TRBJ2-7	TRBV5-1	CASSLSPQGPPSSYEQYF	TGCGCCAGCAGCTTGTCCCCACAGGGGCCACCCTCCTCCTACGAGCAGTACTTC
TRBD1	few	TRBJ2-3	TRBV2	CASSEVTGRDTQYF	TGTGCCAGCAGTGAAGTGACAGGGAGAGATACGCAGTATTTT
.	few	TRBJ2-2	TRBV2	CASISWGLDTGELFF	TGTGCCAGCATAAGCTGGGGGTTAGACACCGGGGAGCTGTTTTTT
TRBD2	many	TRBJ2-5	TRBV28	CASSLVAGGQETLYF	TGTGCCAGCAGTTTAGTAGCGGGAGGGCAAGAGACCCTGTACTTC
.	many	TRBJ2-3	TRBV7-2	CASSFTDTTDTQYF	TGTGCCAGCAGCTTTACAGACACCACAGATACGCAGTATTTT
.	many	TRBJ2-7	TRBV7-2	CASSRPAGEQYF	TGTGCCAGCAGCAGACCCGCGGGCGAGCAGTACTTC
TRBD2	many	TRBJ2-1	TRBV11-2	CASSLGSLAGVNEQFF	TGTGCCAGCAGCTTAGGGTCCCTAGCGGGTGTCAATGAGCAGTTCTTC
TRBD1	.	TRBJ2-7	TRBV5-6	CASSLEVPPWGQGAYEQYF	TGTGCCAGCAGCCTGGAGGTGCCCCCGTGGGGACAGGGTGCCTACGAGCAGTACTTC
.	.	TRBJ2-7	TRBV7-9	CASTGQTYKQYF	TGTGCCAGCACCGGACAGACCTACAAGCAGTACTTC
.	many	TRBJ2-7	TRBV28	CASSLMGSQYEQYF	TGTGCCAGCAGTTTAATGGGGTCCCAATACGAGCAGTACTTC
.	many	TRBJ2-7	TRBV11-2	CASSVEGGYEQYF	TGTGCCAGCAGCGTTGAGGGGGGATACGAGCAGTACTTC